The present TCR beta chain was sequenced within a study of T cell repertoires in cytomegalovirus infection. Concerning this clonotype itself: The antigen is undetermined.

TCRdb used MiXCR to reprocess the reads, holding one entry per CDR3 protein. The table has hundreds of thousands of distinct CDR3 sequences, roughly a third seen once; the top ten hold about 20%. The germline V gene has CDR1 SGHVS and CDR2 FNYEAQ. Trimming removed 0 bases at V and 8 bases at J, with 13 bases between. This CDR3 region has 14 residues. This TCR came from a human donor in good health (CMV status not recorded). Some clones in this sample may be carry-over from other donors' samples. The source material was cultured PBMCs, sampled from culture after CMV antigen stimulation. The genes are TRBV7-6 and TRBJ1-1; the D is unclear. The CDR3 loop reads CASSLARGGGEAFF. Written as DNA, the CDR3 is TGTGCCAGCAGCTTAGCGCGAGGAGGTGGGGAAGCTTTCTTT.